A selection of T cell receptor beta chains follows, all from one sample in a study of blood T cell repertoires in COVID-19. The protocol was immunoSEQ multiplex PCR, while the TCRdb copy is restricted to in-frame clones and leaves out a portion. This table holds around 60,000 clones, around 80% found once. Sequenced material: peripheral blood. The receptors shown here come from a man aged 30 to 45 with COVID-19, enrolled during active disease. Both conserved end residues are part of each CDR3. D genes are given only for firm matches. Clone size appears in some rows only: once, few, many, or a class for an expanded clone.

len | j_gene | abundance | v_gene | d_gene | CDR3aa | CDR3nt
14 | TRBJ2-3 | - | TRBV3-1/TRBV3-2 | - | CASSRLERADTQYF | TGTGCCAGCAGCCGCTTAGAGCGGGCAGATACGCAGTATTTT
14 | TRBJ2-7 | - | TRBV7-9 | TRBD1 | CASSLAGTGHEQYF | TGTGCCAGCAGCTTAGCCGGGACAGGGCACGAGCAGTACTTC
13 | TRBJ2-2 | once | TRBV6-6 | - | CASTLANTGELFF | TGTGCCAGCACGCTAGCAAACACCGGGGAGCTGTTTTTT
16 | TRBJ1-5 | - | TRBV28 | - | CASSLEGGFSNQPQHF | TGTGCCAGCAGTTTAGAGGGGGGGTTTAGCAATCAGCCCCAGCATTTT
15 | TRBJ2-3 | - | TRBV11-3 | - | CASSSQGGSVDTQYF | TGTGCCAGCAGCTCCCAAGGGGGTAGTGTGGATACGCAGTATTTT
15 | TRBJ2-7 | - | TRBV6-5 | - | CASSIFRGAGYEQYF | TGTGCCAGCAGTATATTCAGGGGCGCTGGCTACGAGCAGTACTTC
15 | TRBJ2-1 | - | TRBV10-3 | TRBD1 | CANAQGVSLYNEQFF | TGTGCCAACGCACAGGGGGTGTCCCTCTACAATGAGCAGTTCTTC
13 | TRBJ2-7 | - | TRBV6-2/TRBV6-3 | - | CASSLSRAYEQYF | TGTGCCAGCAGTTTAAGCCGTGCCTACGAGCAGTACTTC
13 | TRBJ2-2 | - | TRBV12-3/TRBV12-4 | TRBD1 | CASRRGQAGELFF | TGTGCCAGCAGAAGGGGGCAGGCCGGGGAGCTGTTTTTT
13 | TRBJ1-1 | - | TRBV30 | - | CAWSVRRSTEAFF | TGTGCCTGGAGTGTACGGAGGAGCACTGAAGCTTTCTTT
14 | TRBJ2-1 | - | TRBV30 | - | CAWRRRGSYNEQFF | TGTGCCTGGCGCCGGAGAGGCTCCTACAATGAGCAGTTCTTC
13 | TRBJ2-1 | - | TRBV5-4 | TRBD2 | CASSYRPGLEQFF | TGTGCCAGCAGCTACCGACCGGGACTAGAGCAGTTCTTC
12 | TRBJ2-1 | few | TRBV5-1 | TRBD1 | CASSLRTGQQFF | TGCGCCAGCAGCTTAAGGACAGGGCAGCAGTTCTTC
15 | TRBJ1-1 | few | TRBV28 | TRBD1 | CASSGSGQGRTEAFF | TGTGCCAGCAGTGGCTCGGGACAGGGTCGTACTGAAGCTTTCTTT
14 | TRBJ1-1 | - | TRBV28 | TRBD1 | CASSLGQGDREAFF | TGTGCCAGCAGTTTAGGACAGGGGGACCGTGAAGCTTTCTTT
15 | TRBJ2-7 | - | TRBV5-1 | TRBD2 | CASSVTSGGPYEQYF | TGCGCCAGCAGTGTGACTAGCGGGGGGCCATACGAGCAGTACTTC
16 | TRBJ2-1 | once | TRBV4-1 | TRBD1 | CASSQRGTGTNNEQFF | TGCGCCAGCAGCCAGAGAGGGACAGGGACGAATAATGAGCAGTTCTTC
16 | TRBJ2-1 | - | TRBV28 | TRBD2 | CASRIPSGEAYNEQFF | TGTGCCAGCCGAATCCCTAGCGGGGAAGCCTACAATGAGCAGTTCTTC
14 | TRBJ1-2 | - | TRBV28 | - | CASSFRGMVYGYTF | TGTGCCAGCAGTTTCAGGGGTATGGTCTATGGCTACACCTTC
15 | TRBJ2-1 | - | TRBV9 | TRBD1 | CASSVGGQGANEQFF | TGTGCCAGCAGCGTAGGGGGACAGGGGGCAAATGAGCAGTTCTTC
16 | TRBJ2-3 | - | TRBV11-2 | TRBD2 | CASSLGGSGRADTQYF | TGTGCCAGCAGCTTAGGGGGTAGCGGGAGAGCAGATACGCAGTATTTT
12 | TRBJ2-7 | - | TRBV12-3/TRBV12-4 | TRBD1 | CASSPRTGRKYF | TGTGCCAGCAGTCCCAGGACAGGAAGAAAGTACTTC
16 | TRBJ2-5 | - | TRBV25-1 | TRBD1 | CASSEAQGKDQETQYF | TGTGCCAGCAGTGAAGCACAGGGGAAAGATCAAGAGACCCAGTACTTC
13 | TRBJ2-5 | - | TRBV12-5 | TRBD1 | CASGTGQGETQYF | TGTGCTAGTGGGACAGGGCAGGGGGAGACCCAGTACTTC
15 | TRBJ1-2 | - | TRBV9 | - | CASSVGQTGLFGYTF | TGTGCCAGCAGCGTAGGACAAACGGGACTTTTCGGCTACACCTTC
15 | TRBJ1-5 | - | TRBV19 | TRBD1 | CASNLGGQGGQPQHF | TGTGCCAGTAATTTGGGGGGACAGGGTGGTCAGCCCCAGCATTTT
15 | TRBJ2-1 | - | TRBV29-1 | TRBD2 | CSVEGEAGDINEQFF | TGCAGCGTTGAAGGTGAAGCGGGAGATATTAATGAGCAGTTCTTC
13 | TRBJ2-7 | - | TRBV5-1 | - | CASSLQWAYEQYF | TGCGCCAGCAGCTTACAGTGGGCCTACGAGCAGTACTTC
16 | TRBJ2-3 | - | TRBV6-4 | TRBD2 | CASSDSTSGGADTQYF | TGTGCCAGCAGTGACTCGACTAGCGGGGGGGCAGATACGCAGTATTTT
15 | TRBJ1-5 | - | TRBV7-2 | - | CASSPTGLSNQPQHF | TGTGCCAGCAGCCCCACAGGGCTTAGCAATCAGCCCCAGCATTTT
15 | TRBJ2-5 | - | TRBV2 | TRBD1 | CASRRDGQGQETQYF | TGTGCCAGCCGACGAGACGGACAGGGACAAGAGACCCAGTACTTC
15 | TRBJ2-1 | - | TRBV5-1 | TRBD2 | CASSLASGDPTKQFF | TGCGCCAGCAGCTTGGCTAGCGGAGATCCTACCAAGCAGTTCTTC
12 | TRBJ2-2 | - | TRBV18 | - | CASSPGTGELFF | TGTGCCAGCTCACCCGGGACCGGGGAGCTGTTTTTT
14 | TRBJ2-3 | - | TRBV7-9 | - | CASSLGGNTDTQYF | TGTGCCAGCAGCTTAGGAGGGAACACAGATACGCAGTATTTT
15 | TRBJ1-4 | - | TRBV9 | - | CASSVGVAFGEKLFF | TGTGCCAGCAGCGTAGGGGTAGCCTTCGGGGAAAAACTGTTTTTT
15 | TRBJ2-7 | - | TRBV2 | TRBD2 | CASSDLLAGTYEQYF | TGTGCCAGCAGTGATCTCCTAGCGGGGACCTACGAGCAGTACTTC
19 | TRBJ2-3 | - | TRBV28 | - | CASTIGGKGAGIGTDTQYF | TGTGCCAGCACCATAGGTGGGAAGGGGGCGGGGATCGGCACAGATACGCAGTATTTT
13 | TRBJ2-5 | - | TRBV5-6 | TRBD2 | CASSLVGGETQYF | TGTGCCAGCAGCTTGGTCGGGGGGGAGACCCAGTACTTC